This T cell receptor (beta chain) was identified in a study of T cell responses to AZD1222 COVID-19 vaccine. Study-level findings and limits: Sampling captured repertoires only after the peak T cell response. Spike-specific TCR breadth and depth grew following two AZD1222 doses. Spike-spanning, vaccine-associated CD4 TCRs were dominant at 160-218 and 743-854.

Regarding this clone: Its antigen is unknown.

The germline V and J ends were trimmed by 5 bases and 4 bases, with 28 bases remaining between them. The CDR3 is made up of 19 amino acids. Germline CDR1 MNHEY, CDR2 SMNVEV (reference sequence). The assay was immunoSEQ multiplex PCR, and TCRdb's table has in-frame clones only and misses some. The table lists about 76,000 clones, about 83% of them singletons. This chain connects TRBV27 to TRBJ2-3; D is perhaps TRBD1 or TRBD2 (5 bases each). The sequence was obtained from an adult who received the MenACWY meningococcal vaccine as a control. The source material was peripheral blood, sampled 28 days after the second dose of the MenACWY control vaccine. CDR3 sequence (DNA): TGTGCCAGCAGTCCCCGTCCGTGGATTGGGAGCGGCAGGGCAGATACGCAGTATTTT. As protein: CASSPRPWIGSGRADTQYF.